The 32 T cell receptor beta chains listed next were all sequenced from one sample in a study. MiXCR was run by TCRdb on the 5' RACE reads, yielding one entry per CDR3 protein. The sample contains tens of thousands of distinct CDR3 sequences, less than 30% of which appear only once. Cells sorted as Tregs were CD4+, CD25+ and CD127-/low. Input material: tumor-infiltrating Tregs sorted from the breast tumor. The receptors were sampled from a female donor with breast cancer.

V and J are TRBV5-1 and TRBJ2-7; a weak D match, TRBD2 (5 bases). CDR3 length: 14 residues. Per the germline V gene, CDR1 is SGHRS and CDR2 is YFSETQ. V was clipped by 3 bases and J by 7 bases, with 17 bases between them. CDR3 coding DNA: TGCGCCAGCAGCTGGTCGGGGTCAATGGGGGAGCAGTACTTC. Its protein is CASSWSGSMGEQYF.

This clonotype was recorded many times. This sequence joins TRBV10-3 and TRBJ2-3; D is ambiguous. There are 15 residues in the CDR3. The germline V gene has CDR1 ENHRY and CDR2 SYGVKD. V was trimmed by 1 base and J by 3 bases, leaving 11 bases between them. For the CDR3, the DNA is TGTGCCATCAGTGAGTTGACAAAACAGACAGATACGCAGTATTTT. This sequence encodes CAISELTKQTDTQYF.

This clonotype was seen more than once but under ten times. The chain combines TRBV5-1 with TRBJ1-1; no clear D gene. The CDR3 has 15 residues. From germline, CDR1 is SGHRS and CDR2 YFSETQ. V lost 0 bases and J lost 1, with 10 bases in between. The CDR3 loop reads CASSLGSFENTEAFF. CDR3 bases: TGCGCCAGCAGCTTGGGATCTTTTGAGAACACTGAAGCTTTCTTT.

This clonotype was recorded many times. The V and J genes are TRBV5-1 and TRBJ1-1, with a weak D call TRBD1 (5 bases). This CDR3 has 13 amino acids. In germline, CDR1 is SGHRS, CDR2 YFSETQ. V was cut by 7 bases and J by 0 bases, with 10 bases left in between. The CDR3 region is CASRRTLNTEAFF. The CDR3 DNA follows: TGCGCCAGCCGAAGGACACTGAACACTGAAGCTTTCTTT. Based on the CDR3 plus reference TRBV5-1 and TRBJ1-1, the full variable domain is KAGVTQTPRYLIKTRGQQVTLSCSPISGHRSVSWYQQTPGQGLQFLFEYFSETQRNKGNFPGRFSGRQFSNSRSEMNVSTLELGDSALYLCASRRTLNTEAFFGQGTRLTVV.

The chain joins TRBV15 to TRBJ2-3; the match to TRBD2 covers 8 bases. The CDR3 length is 16 residues. From germline, CDR1 is LNHNV and CDR2 YYDKDF (reference sequence). The V gene end was trimmed by 3 bases and the J gene end by 2 bases; junction bases not matched to a gene: 7. Here the CDR3 DNA reads TGTGCCACCAGCAGCAGCTATAGCGGGGACACAGATACGCAGTATTTT. It is translated as CATSSSYSGDTDTQYF. The entire variable domain, with the rest obtained from reference TRBV15 and TRBJ2-3, is as follows: DAMVIQNPRYQVTQFGKPVTLSCSQTLNHNVMYWYQQKSSQAPKLLFHYYDKDFNNEADTPDNFQSRRPNTSFCFLDIRSPGLGDTAMYLCATSSSYSGDTDTQYFGPGTRLTVL.

This clonotype was found many times. The chain employs TRBV9 and TRBJ1-2; D possibly corresponds to TRBD1 (5 bases). The CDR3 has 14 amino acids. Germline V gives CDR1 SGDLS, CDR2 YYNGEE. Deletions cut 6 bases from V and 3 bases from J, with 15 bases between. The CDR3 reads CASTDSPTDYGYTF. The DNA for the CDR3 is TGTGCCAGCACTGACAGTCCCACCGACTATGGCTACACCTTC.

The table lists this clonotype with a few counts. The J gene is TRBJ1-1, the V gene TRBV5-1; D may be TRBD1 (5 bases). Germline V CDR1 and CDR2: SGHRS, YFSETQ. V lost 4 bases and J lost 1, with 11 bases in between. The CDR3 sequence is 14 residues long. CDR3 in amino acids: CASSKSTGNTEAFF. The CDR3 nucleotides read TGCGCCAGCAGCAAAAGTACAGGGAACACTGAAGCTTTCTTT.

This clonotype was observed a handful of times. The chain recombines TRBV20-1 with TRBJ2-5; 8 nucleotides align to TRBD1. This CDR3 is built from 12 residues. Germline V CDR1 and CDR2: DFQATT, SNEGSKA (reference sequence). The junction had 5 bases not matched to a gene; V was cut back by 6 bases and J by 5 bases. The CDR3 region is CSARTGRETQYF. The CDR3 region has the DNA TGCAGTGCAAGGACAGGGAGGGAGACCCAGTACTTC.

The CDR3 reads CASSQVVAGGGGQYF. CDR3 sequence (DNA): TGCGCCAGCAGCCAAGTCGTGGCCGGAGGCGGGGGGCAGTATTTT. This chain joins TRBV4-1 and TRBJ2-3; 7 bases are shared with TRBD2. CDR1 and CDR2 (germline): MGHRA, YSYEKL. The CDR3 has 15 amino acids. Trimming at V came to 1 base and at J to 11 bases, leaving 12 bases not matched to a gene.

This clonotype has ten or more counts. This sequence joins TRBV5-5 and TRBJ2-7; TRBD1 matches at 7 bases. The CDR3 sequence is 16 residues long. Germline V gene lookup returns CDR1 SGHKS and CDR2 YYEKEE (reference sequence). The trim removed 0 bases at V and 3 bases at J, leaving 9 bases unmatched. CDR3 sequence: CASSLDGRTGLYEQYF. CDR3 coding DNA: TGTGCCAGCAGCTTGGATGGTAGGACAGGTCTCTACGAGCAGTACTTC. Supplemented by reference TRBV5-5 and TRBJ2-7, the full variable domain reads DAGVTQSPTHLIKTRGQQVTLRCSPISGHKSVSWYQQVLGQGPQFIFQYYEKEERGRGNFPDRFSARQFPNYSSELNVNALLLGDSALYLCASSLDGRTGLYEQYFGPGTRLTVT.

This clonotype was observed many times. The CDR3: CASSLAGRPNQPQHF. The CDR3 region has the DNA TGTGCCAGCAGCTTGGCGGGACGGCCGAATCAGCCCCAGCATTTT. The chain is built from TRBV5-6 and TRBJ1-5, with D perhaps matching TRBD1 (5 bases). V was trimmed by 0 bases and J by 4 bases, leaving 11 bases between them. This CDR3 comprises 15 residues. From germline, CDR1 is SGHDT and CDR2 YYEEEE.

This clonotype was seen many times. This rearrangement joins TRBV4-3 to TRBJ1-2, with 7 bases lining up with TRBD1. V trimming: 0 bases; J trimming: 6 bases; junction bases outside the gene matches: 4. The CDR3 loop spans 14 amino acids. Germline V gives CDR1 LGHNA, CDR2 YSLEER. For the CDR3, the DNA is TGCGCCAGCAGCCAAGAGACAGGGATTCATGGCTACACCTTC. Residues: CASSQETGIHGYTF.

J is TRBJ2-5 and V is TRBV29-1, with D unclear. This CDR3 is built from 13 residues. Germline V gene data show CDR1 as SQVTM and CDR2 as ANQGSEA. Trimming cost V 0 bases and J 3 bases, with 8 bases left between them. CDR3 nucleotides: TGCAGCGTTGAAGAAGAGGCCAAAGAGACCCAGTACTTC. Its protein is CSVEEEAKETQYF.

This clonotype was counted many times. This chain uses TRBV7-2 with TRBJ2-1; a weak D match, TRBD2 (5 bases). Trimming took 1 base from V and 8 from J, leaving 15 bases between them. The CDR3 sequence is 15 residues long. Per germline, CDR1 SGHTA and CDR2 FQGNSA. The CDR3 sequence is CASSLESGGSDEQFF. For the CDR3, the DNA is TGTGCCAGCAGCTTAGAATCCGGTGGGAGCGATGAGCAGTTCTTC. The full variable domain, its missing parts supplied by reference TRBV7-2 and TRBJ2-1, is GAGVSQSPSNKVTEKGKDVELRCDPISGHTALYWYRQSLGQGLEFLIYFQGNSAPDKSGLPSDRFSAERTGGSVSTLTIQRTQQEDSAVYLCASSLESGGSDEQFFGPGTRLTVL.

The chain couples TRBV20-1 to TRBJ2-1, with TRBD2 matching over 9 bases. Per the germline V gene, CDR1 is DFQATT and CDR2 is SNEGSKA (reference sequence). Trimming cost V 3 bases and J 9 bases; bases outside gene matches: 15. The CDR3 runs 16 residues. CDR3: CSASPGLATMRGEQFF. The CDR3 region has the DNA TGCAGTGCTAGTCCCGGACTAGCGACGATGAGGGGTGAGCAGTTCTTC.

This clonotype has only one observation. J is TRBJ2-7 and V is TRBV20-1; 7 positions match TRBD2. CDR3 length: 13 amino acids. Trimming at V came to 6 bases and at J to 3 bases, leaving 8 bases not matched to a gene. Germline CDR1 reads DFQATT; CDR2 reads SNEGSKA (reference sequence). CDR3 bases: TGCAGTGCGGGCGGGGGTGCCTACTACGAGCAGTACTTC. Protein product: CSAGGGAYYEQYF.

The chain is built from TRBV6-1 and TRBJ1-3, with 7 bases lining up with TRBD1. The CDR3 runs 17 residues. V dropped 3 bases and J dropped 7; count of bases not matched to a gene: 15. Germline loops: CDR1 MNHNS, CDR2 SASEGT. The CDR3 DNA reads TGTGCCAGCAGTGAGTCGGACAGGTCCCCGCCTAGGAACACCATATATTTT. The encoded protein is CASSESDRSPPRNTIYF.

By share of the sample, this clonotype is medium-sized. The chain is built from TRBV29-1 and TRBJ1-2, with D unresolved. Per germline, CDR1 SQVTM and CDR2 ANQGSEA. The CDR3 is 12 residues long. V dropped 1 base and J dropped 8 bases, with 11 bases sitting between them. The CDR3, as DNA: TGCAGCGTTGAAGGACTACTTCGGGGCTACACCTTC. Translation gives CSVEGLLRGYTF.

This chain uses TRBV20-1 with TRBJ2-1; a weak D match, TRBD2 (6 bases). Trimming pared 7 bases from V and 0 bases from J, leaving 10 bases between. Germline values: CDR1 DFQATT, CDR2 SNEGSKA (reference sequence). The CDR3 sequence is 13 residues long. The CDR3 DNA reads TGCAGTGGAACCGGGAGCTCCTACAATGAGCAGTTCTTC. Its translation: CSGTGSSYNEQFF.

A few counts support this clonotype. This chain uses TRBV6-6 with TRBJ2-1, with D perhaps matching TRBD2 (6 bases). The V end lost 0 bases, the J end lost 3 bases, and 15 bases lay between the germline ends. The CDR3 has 17 amino acids. Germline lookup yields CDR1 MNHNY and CDR2 SVGAGI (reference sequence). The CDR3: CASSYSPVGGIYNEQFF. CDR3 nucleotide sequence: TGTGCCAGCAGTTACTCTCCTGTTGGCGGGATCTACAATGAGCAGTTCTTC.

For this clonotype: This is likely a read error, given that the CDR3 carries no conserved phenylalanine or tryptophan at its end. The chain combines TRBV6-5 with TRBJ2-6; either TRBD1 or TRBD2 may fit D (5 bases each). Germline lookup yields CDR1 MNHEY and CDR2 SVGAGI. CDR3 length equals 20 residues. Trimming pared 0 bases from V and 3 bases from J, leaving 21 bases between. CDR3 sequence reads: CASSYSISGGAVRGANVLTS. The CDR3 nucleotides read TGTGCCAGCAGTTACTCGATTAGTGGGGGTGCAGTTCGTGGGGCCAACGTCCTGACTTCC.

This clonotype was detected ten times or more. The chain links TRBV11-3 to TRBJ2-1; D may be TRBD1 (5 bases). Trimming shortened V by 2 bases and J by 6 bases, and 5 bases separated the two germline ends. Germline V gene lookup returns CDR1 SGHNT and CDR2 YENEEA. CDR3 length: 12 amino acids. CDR3 in DNA: TGTGCCAGCAGCTTAACAGGCAATGAGCAGTTCTTC. Translating gives CASSLTGNEQFF.

This chain uses TRBV24-1 with TRBJ2-3; perhaps TRBD1 as D (5 bases). Trimming removed 9 bases at V and 3 bases at J, with 15 bases between. CDR3 length: 14 residues. CDR1 and CDR2 (germline): KGHDR, SFDVKD. The CDR3 sequence: CATGVSAGTDTQYF. CDR3 bases: TGTGCCACCGGAGTGTCGGCAGGGACAGATACGCAGTATTTT.

The table lists this clonotype with many counts. DNA for the CDR3: TGTGCCAGCAGCTTATACACTAGCGGTAACTACGAGCAGTACTTC. This sequence encodes CASSLYTSGNYEQYF. The chain carries TRBV11-2 and TRBJ2-7, with 8 bases matching TRBD2. Germline V gives CDR1 SGHAT, CDR2 FQNNGV. The CDR3 totals 15 residues. Trimming at V came to 2 bases and at J to 3 bases, leaving 6 bases not matched to a gene.

This clonotype was seen at least ten times. This sequence joins TRBV6-1 and TRBJ1-5; D is undetermined. Germline CDR1 and CDR2: MNHNS and SASEGT. The CDR3 sequence is 13 residues long. V was trimmed by 3 bases and J by 3 bases, leaving 6 bases between them. CDR3 nucleotides: TGTGCCAGCAGTGAGAAACTCAATCAGCCCCAGCATTTT. Protein product: CASSEKLNQPQHF.

The chain employs TRBV5-4 and TRBJ1-2, with TRBD1 matching over 9 bases. The CDR3 consists of 17 residues. The trim removed 3 bases at V and 4 bases at J, leaving 13 bases unmatched. Germline loops: CDR1 SGHNT, CDR2 YYREEE (reference sequence). The CDR3 is CASSSQGGQGEGYGYTF. The CDR3 DNA sequence: TGTGCCAGCAGCTCCCAAGGGGGACAGGGAGAAGGCTATGGCTACACCTTC.

The chain links TRBV7-2 to TRBJ1-4; TRBD1 matches at 9 bases. Unmatched junction bases numbered 8, after V lost 5 bases and J lost 7 bases. Germline-derived CDR1 and CDR2 are SGHTA and FQGNSA. The CDR3 is 15 amino acids. The DNA of the CDR3 is TGTGCCAGCAGCCTTACAGGGGGCGCCGGTGAAAAACTGTTTTTT. It encodes CASSLTGGAGEKLFF.

This clonotype showed up just a few times. Given a much more abundant clone one base away, this may be a read error. The CDR3 DNA reads TGTGCCAGCGGGGGTCAAGGGACCCAGTACTTC. Protein sequence: CASGGQGTQYF. This chain uses TRBV2 with TRBJ2-5; D might be TRBD1 or TRBD2, each matching 5 bases. The CDR3 length is 11 residues. CDR1 is SNHLY, CDR2 FYNNEI, per germline.

The rearrangement joins TRBV10-3 to TRBJ2-1; TRBD2 aligns across 7 bases. The CDR3 is made up of 15 amino acids. Looked up from germline, CDR1 is ENHRY and CDR2 is SYGVKD. V gave up 6 bases and J gave up 6 bases; unmatched junction bases: 11. CDR3 coding DNA: TGTGCCATCAGGGGTCCCGGGAGGTGGTCCAATGAGCAGTTCTTC. Protein product: CAIRGPGRWSNEQFF.

The chain combines TRBV5-1 with TRBJ2-5; TRBD1 matches 8 bases. CDR3 length: 14 amino acids. CDR1 SGHRS and CDR2 YFSETQ come from the germline V gene. Unmatched junction bases numbered 8, after V lost 5 bases and J lost 5 bases. This CDR3 reads CASRRQGPGETQYF. The CDR3 nucleotides are TGCGCCAGCAGGAGACAGGGGCCGGGGGAGACCCAGTACTTC.

The V call is TRBV7-3, the J call TRBJ2-7; D is undetermined. Germline CDR1 reads SGHTA; CDR2 reads FQGTGA. Trimming removed 1 base at V and 3 bases at J, with 13 bases between. CDR3 size: 15 residues. Written as DNA, the CDR3 is TGTGCCAGCAGCTTAAGGTCTGGCAACGACTACGAGCAGTACTTC. It specifies CASSLRSGNDYEQYF.

This clonotype came up a few times. The V gene is TRBV30, the J gene TRBJ2-1; D remains ambiguous. Germline values: CDR1 GTSNPN, CDR2 SVGIG (reference sequence). The CDR3 extends over 12 amino acids. The germline V and J ends were trimmed by 1 base and 0 bases, with 1 base remaining between them. The chain's CDR3 is CAWSGSYNEQFF. CDR3 in DNA: TGTGCCTGGAGTGGCTCCTACAATGAGCAGTTCTTC.